Following are 24 T cell receptor beta chains from one sample sequenced in a study of cytotoxic CD8 clonotypes in ibrutinib-treated CLL (TCRdb year 2021). The time point label of this sample denotes: approximately eleven months on ibrutinib. Receptors were amplified or captured by the immunoSEQ multiplex PCR assay. TCRdb retrieved this table from immuneACCESS and kept in-frame rearrangements only. Not all clones are present; in checked studies, unresolved V genes account for under half, and no reason is known for the remainder. This sample comprises roughly 63,000 clones, less than 75% of them detected only once. In total, the top ten clones hold around 15% of the sample. This material consisted of PBMCs, taken after 12 months of ibrutinib treatment. These receptors all stem from a human donor with chronic lymphocytic leukemia.

The gene calls are TRBV28 and TRBJ1-2, with 8 bases that match TRBD1. CDR3 length: 14 residues. Germline-derived CDR1 and CDR2 are MDHEN and SYDVKM. J gave up 8 bases and V 4 bases, and 9 bases lay outside the gene matches. CDR3 sequence reads: CASSWRTGSRGYTF. The CDR3 DNA reads as TGTGCCAGCAGTTGGAGGACAGGGAGTCGGGGCTACACCTTC.

The chain has TRBV27 and TRBJ1-6; D is unclear. Trimming stripped 3 bases from V and 10 bases from J, with 16 bases between. Germline assignment: CDR1 MNHEY and CDR2 SMNVEV (reference sequence). This CDR3 is 15 amino acids long. The CDR3 sequence is CASSFRLGIRSPLHF. CDR3 DNA: TGTGCCAGCAGTTTTAGGTTGGGGATTCGGTCACCCCTCCACTTT.

This chain links TRBV19 with TRBJ1-5; D is unclear. This CDR3 comprises 13 residues. Germline CDR1 is LNHDA and CDR2 is SQIVND (reference sequence). Trimming took 3 bases from V and 6 from J, leaving 9 bases between them. The CDR3 is CASSILGSQPQHF. The CDR3 nucleotides are TGTGCCAGTAGTATTTTGGGTAGTCAGCCCCAGCATTTT.

This clone was detected many times. This sequence joins TRBV5-1 and TRBJ2-5; 8 bases match TRBD1. This CDR3 is built from 15 residues. V lost 0 bases and J lost 3; bases outside the gene matches: 4. The germline gives CDR1 SGHRS, CDR2 YFSETQ. The CDR3 DNA reads as TGCGCCAGCAGCTTGGGGGACAGGTATGAAGAGACCCAGTACTTC. It encodes CASSLGDRYEETQYF.

This chain joins TRBV5-6 and TRBJ1-1, with 7 positions matching TRBD1. Germline assignment: CDR1 SGHDT and CDR2 YYEEEE. The CDR3 has 14 residues. Trimming removed 4 bases from V and 0 bases from J; junction bases left unmatched: 3. CDR3 sequence: CASSRQGLNTEAFF. CDR3 in DNA: TGTGCCAGCAGCCGACAGGGTTTGAACACTGAAGCTTTCTTT.

The chain recombines TRBV30 with TRBJ2-5; 13 positions agree with TRBD2. This CDR3 is built from 15 residues. Looked up from germline, CDR1 is GTSNPN and CDR2 is SVGIG (reference sequence). V lost 2 bases, J lost 5 bases, and 5 bases stayed unmatched. The CDR3: CAWSSGLAGVETQYF. In nucleotides, the CDR3 is TGTGCCTGGAGTTCCGGACTAGCGGGAGTGGAGACCCAGTACTTC.

This chain connects TRBV2 to TRBJ1-5; D may be TRBD1 (6 bases). V was cut by 6 bases and J by 3 bases, with 12 bases left in between. The germline V gene has CDR1 SNHLY and CDR2 FYNNEI. The CDR3 covers 14 residues. The CDR3 loop is CASRTDSYNQPQHF. As DNA, the CDR3 is TGTGCCAGCAGGACGGACAGCTACAATCAGCCCCAGCATTTT.

The V gene is TRBV10-3, the J gene TRBJ2-2; D remains ambiguous. CDR3 length: 18 residues. Trimming removed 3 bases at V and 4 bases at J, with 21 bases between. CDR1 is ENHRY and CDR2 is SYGVKD in the germline V gene. The CDR3 is CAISEGYLTTSITGELFF. For the CDR3, the DNA is TGTGCCATCAGTGAAGGGTACCTCACCACTTCTATCACCGGGGAGCTGTTTTTT.

The chain joins TRBV6-1 to TRBJ1-4; unclear D gene. The V gene's germline CDR1 is MNHNS and CDR2 SASEGT. Deletions cut 1 base from V and 10 bases from J, with 7 bases between. This CDR3 comprises 12 residues. The CDR3 DNA sequence: TGTGCCAGCAGTGAAGGGGCTGGAAAACTGTTTTTT. Its translation is CASSEGAGKLFF.

The chain recombines TRBV28 with TRBJ1-5; no definite D call. CDR1 and CDR2 from the germline V gene are MDHEN and SYDVKM. The CDR3 runs 14 residues. Trimming took 6 bases from V and 2 from J, leaving 11 bases between them. CDR3 sequence reads: CASSRRVGNQPQHF. CDR3 bases: TGTGCCAGCAGCCGGAGGGTGGGCAATCAGCCCCAGCATTTT.

This clone was seen a single time. The chain combines TRBV7-2 with TRBJ2-3; a possible D gene is TRBD2 (6 bases). The CDR3 totals 15 residues. The germline CDR1 and CDR2 sequences are SGHTA and FQGNSA. Trimming pared 0 bases from V and 2 bases from J, leaving 9 bases between. Here the CDR3 reads CASSLAQRATDTQYF. The DNA of the CDR3 is TGTGCCAGCAGCTTAGCCCAGCGGGCCACAGATACGCAGTATTTT.

The chain employs TRBV7-2 and TRBJ1-1; D gene unclear. The CDR3 has 13 amino acids. With 11 bases removed from V and 0 bases from J, the gap between germline ends came to 13 bases. Per the germline V gene, CDR1 is SGHTA and CDR2 is FQGNSA. DNA for the CDR3: TGTGCCGTAGGAGGTGGGGTGAACACTGAAGCTTTCTTT. The encoded protein is CAVGGGVNTEAFF.

A single count supports this clone. The V and J genes are TRBV6-5 and TRBJ2-7; D unclear. With 7 bases removed from V and 7 bases from J, the gap between germline ends came to 23 bases. The CDR3 is made up of 15 amino acids. Germline CDR1 and CDR2: MNHEY and SVGAGI. This chain's CDR3 is CASTALGTGALEQYV. CDR3 DNA sequence: TGTGCCAGCACTGCCCTAGGTACGGGCGCCCTGGAGCAGTACGTC.

This clone was observed once. This rearrangement joins TRBV10-3 to TRBJ2-3, with 8 bases lining up with TRBD1. The junction had 7 bases not matched to a gene; V was cut back by 8 bases and J by 3 bases. Looked up from germline, CDR1 is ENHRY and CDR2 is SYGVKD. CDR3 length: 14 amino acids. The CDR3 DNA reads TGTGCCATCCAGGACAGGGTAGGGACAGATACGCAGTATTTT. Translation gives CAIQDRVGTDTQYF.

The genes are TRBV9 and TRBJ1-1; D may be TRBD1 (6 bases). CDR1 and CDR2 from the germline V gene are SGDLS and YYNGEE. The CDR3 runs 13 residues. V shed 2 bases and J shed 5 bases, with 10 bases lying between them. The CDR3 sequence is CASSVEGGTEAFF. The CDR3 region has the DNA TGTGCCAGCAGCGTCGAAGGGGGGACTGAAGCTTTCTTT. The full variable domain, rest sourced from reference TRBV9 and TRBJ1-1, is DSGVTQTPKHLITATGQRVTLRCSPRSGDLSVYWYQQSLDQGLQFLIQYYNGEERAKGNILERFSAQQFPDLHSELNLSSLELGDSALYFCASSVEGGTEAFFGQGTRLTVV.

J is TRBJ1-3 and V is TRBV7-9; unclear D gene. Germline V lookup: CDR1 SEHNR, CDR2 FQNEAQ (reference sequence). Trimming left V 4 bases short and J 4 bases short, with 5 bases between. This CDR3 has 12 residues. CDR3 protein: CASSSTGNTIYF. CDR3 DNA sequence: TGTGCCAGCAGCTCGACAGGAAACACCATATATTTT.

Many counts were recorded for this clone. The chain links TRBV2 to TRBJ2-5; no clear D. Germline CDR1 reads SNHLY; CDR2 reads FYNNEI. V was trimmed by 6 bases and J by 5 bases, leaving 4 bases between them. The CDR3 has 10 residues. For the CDR3, the DNA is TGTGCCAGCAGGAGGGAGACCCAGTACTTC. The encoded protein is CASRRETQYF.

This clone was detected only a few times. This chain links TRBV7-9 with TRBJ2-7; D might be TRBD2 (6 bases). Trimming removed 3 bases at V and 7 bases at J, with 7 bases between. This CDR3 spans 11 amino acids. Germline V gene lookup returns CDR1 SEHNR and CDR2 FQNEAQ (reference sequence). CDR3 sequence: CASSFGGEQYV. The CDR3 DNA reads TGTGCCAGCAGCTTTGGGGGGGAGCAGTACGTC.

Only a few counts were recorded for this clone. This chain links TRBV6-4 with TRBJ1-1; 7 bases align to TRBD1. There are 13 residues in the CDR3. Germline CDR1 MRHNA, CDR2 SNTAGT. V was clipped by 8 bases and J by 3 bases; unmatched bases: 6. CDR3 in amino acids: CASPTGDDTEAFF. As DNA, the CDR3 is TGTGCCAGCCCTACAGGGGACGACACTGAAGCTTTCTTT.

The rearrangement links TRBV11-2 to TRBJ1-4, with 7 bases matching TRBD1. Germline values: CDR1 SGHAT, CDR2 FQNNGV. The trim removed 4 bases at V and 9 bases at J, leaving 11 bases unmatched. The CDR3 is 15 amino acids. CDR3 DNA: TGTGCCAGCAGCTCTAGGACAGGCGATACCCAAAAACTGTTTTTT. It is translated as CASSSRTGDTQKLFF.

This clone has a count of ten or more. V usage is TRBV5-1 and J usage is TRBJ1-6; D is unclear. With 4 bases removed from V and 0 bases from J, the gap between germline ends came to 20 bases. Germline V gene data show CDR1 as SGHRS and CDR2 as YFSETQ. The CDR3 is 19 amino acids. Here the CDR3 reads CASSTVFAGYSSYNSPLHF. CDR3 nucleotide sequence: TGCGCCAGCAGCACCGTTTTTGCAGGATACAGCTCCTATAATTCACCCCTCCACTTT.

The chain employs TRBV27 and TRBJ1-5; possibly TRBD1 for D (5 bases). The germline V gene encodes CDR1 MNHEY and CDR2 SMNVEV (reference sequence). This CDR3 has 15 residues. V was trimmed by 2 bases and J by 0 bases, leaving 8 bases between them. The CDR3 sequence: CASSLLGVSNQPQHF. CDR3 coding DNA: TGTGCCAGCAGTTTACTGGGGGTTAGCAATCAGCCCCAGCATTTT.

This clone was observed a handful of times. The V call is TRBV19, the J call TRBJ2-2; no reliable D call. Trimming pared 4 bases from V and 2 bases from J, leaving 8 bases between. Germline values: CDR1 LNHDA, CDR2 SQIVND (reference sequence). This CDR3 has 14 residues. The CDR3 DNA reads as TGTGCCAGTAGTACCCAGTTCAACACCGGGGAGCTGTTTTTT. This codes for CASSTQFNTGELFF.

The chain has TRBV5-1 and TRBJ2-1; possible D gene TRBD2, 5 bases. Germline V lookup: CDR1 SGHRS, CDR2 YFSETQ. The CDR3 is 17 residues long. V was pared by 2 bases and J by 1 base, with 16 bases between. The CDR3 here is CASSLGRGPGSYNEQFF. The CDR3, as DNA: TGCGCCAGCAGCTTAGGAAGAGGGCCAGGATCCTACAATGAGCAGTTCTTC.